The rows below give T cell receptor beta chains drawn from one sample of a study of control samples from healthy donors and cancer patients. The table came from immunoSEQ multiplex PCR; TCRdb's copy has only in-frame clones and leaves some out. The sample holds about 170,000 clones; 85% to 95% are singletons and the top ten take roughly 4.3%. The sequenced material came from blood. The receptors were sampled from a woman aged 55-69 years in good health. CDR3s include the opening cysteine and the closing phenylalanine or tryptophan. The D gene is left open where the match is weak. Clone size, where shown, is once, few, many, or a class for clones that have expanded.

V gene: TRBV29-1; J gene: TRBJ2-7; D gene: TRBD1; clone size: once; CDR3 protein: CSARVRGPGEQYF; CDR3 DNA: TGCAGCGCTAGGGTCAGGGGGCCAGGCGAGCAGTACTTC
V gene: TRBV21-1; J gene: TRBJ1-2; D gene: -; clone size: few; CDR3 protein: CASLRELDRGAGPANYGYTF; CDR3 DNA: TGTGCCAGCTTGCGGGAACTGGACAGGGGGGCTGGCCCCGCTAACTATGGCTACACCTTC
V gene: TRBV2; J gene: TRBJ2-1; D gene: TRBD1; clone size: -; CDR3 protein: CASRTGVDEQFF; CDR3 DNA: TGTGCCAGCAGGACAGGGGTTGATGAGCAGTTCTTC
V gene: TRBV5-1; J gene: TRBJ1-2; D gene: -; clone size: -; CDR3 protein: CASSEGDRPGRYGYTF; CDR3 DNA: TGCGCCAGCAGCGAAGGCGACAGGCCTGGCAGATATGGCTACACCTTC
V gene: TRBV12-3/TRBV12-4; J gene: TRBJ1-2; D gene: -; clone size: -; CDR3 protein: CASKSSPSGGYTF; CDR3 DNA: TGTGCCAGCAAGTCTTCCCCCTCAGGTGGCTACACCTTC
V gene: TRBV10-3; J gene: TRBJ1-1; D gene: -; clone size: -; CDR3 protein: CAISSGSSGNTEAFF; CDR3 DNA: TGTGCCATCAGTTCGGGGAGTTCTGGCAACACTGAAGCTTTCTTT
V gene: TRBV5-4; J gene: TRBJ1-1; D gene: -; clone size: -; CDR3 protein: CASSGGGTQTEAFF; CDR3 DNA: TGTGCCAGCAGCGGAGGGGGAACGCAAACTGAAGCTTTCTTT
V gene: TRBV30; J gene: TRBJ1-2; D gene: -; clone size: -; CDR3 protein: CAWNRGANYGYTF; CDR3 DNA: TGTGCCTGGAATCGGGGAGCTAACTATGGCTACACCTTC
V gene: TRBV6-5; J gene: TRBJ1-4; D gene: -; clone size: -; CDR3 protein: CASRSGGSTNEKLFF; CDR3 DNA: TGTGCCAGCAGATCGGGGGGGTCAACTAATGAAAAACTGTTTTTT
V gene: TRBV9; J gene: TRBJ1-2; D gene: TRBD1; clone size: -; CDR3 protein: CASSVDSGQGYYGYTF; CDR3 DNA: TGTGCCAGCAGCGTAGATTCGGGACAGGGGTACTATGGCTACACCTTC
V gene: TRBV12-3/TRBV12-4; J gene: TRBJ2-5; D gene: -; clone size: -; CDR3 protein: CASSLTRWETQYF; CDR3 DNA: TGTGCCAGCAGTTTGACCAGGTGGGAGACCCAGTACTTC
V gene: TRBV18; J gene: TRBJ1-6; D gene: TRBD1; clone size: -; CDR3 protein: CASSPTGGKNSPLHF; CDR3 DNA: TGTGCCAGCTCACCGACAGGGGGTAAGAATTCACCCCTCCACTTT
V gene: TRBV6-5; J gene: TRBJ2-7; D gene: TRBD1; clone size: -; CDR3 protein: CASSYSGTDYEQYF; CDR3 DNA: TGTGCCAGCAGTTACTCAGGGACAGATTACGAGCAGTACTTC
V gene: TRBV11-2; J gene: TRBJ1-4; D gene: -; clone size: -; CDR3 protein: CASSSRENEKLFF; CDR3 DNA: TGTGCCAGCAGCTCCAGGGAGAATGAAAAACTGTTTTTT
V gene: TRBV1; J gene: TRBJ2-3; D gene: -; clone size: -; CDR3 protein: CTSSHPREDTQYF; CDR3 DNA: TGCACCAGCAGCCACCCGAGGGAAGATACGCAGTATTTT
V gene: TRBV29-1; J gene: TRBJ2-3; D gene: -; clone size: -; CDR3 protein: CSVGTRGEVTDTQYF; CDR3 DNA: TGCAGCGTAGGAACCAGGGGAGAGGTTACAGATACGCAGTATTTT
V gene: TRBV6-6; J gene: TRBJ2-7; D gene: TRBD1; clone size: -; CDR3 protein: CASSSPGQGSREQYF; CDR3 DNA: TGTGCCAGCAGTTCCCCGGGACAGGGCTCGAGAGAGCAGTACTTC
V gene: TRBV5-1; J gene: TRBJ1-1; D gene: -; clone size: -; CDR3 protein: CASSRATLNTEAFF; CDR3 DNA: TGCGCCAGCAGCCGCGCGACTCTGAACACTGAAGCTTTCTTT
V gene: TRBV6-5; J gene: TRBJ2-2; D gene: -; clone size: -; CDR3 protein: CASSYMSGYTGELFF; CDR3 DNA: TGTGCCAGCAGTTACATGTCAGGGTACACCGGGGAGCTGTTTTTT
V gene: TRBV7-2; J gene: TRBJ2-7; D gene: TRBD2; clone size: -; CDR3 protein: CASSLAGGTGEQYF; CDR3 DNA: TGTGCCAGCAGCCTAGCGGGGGGCACCGGCGAGCAGTACTTC